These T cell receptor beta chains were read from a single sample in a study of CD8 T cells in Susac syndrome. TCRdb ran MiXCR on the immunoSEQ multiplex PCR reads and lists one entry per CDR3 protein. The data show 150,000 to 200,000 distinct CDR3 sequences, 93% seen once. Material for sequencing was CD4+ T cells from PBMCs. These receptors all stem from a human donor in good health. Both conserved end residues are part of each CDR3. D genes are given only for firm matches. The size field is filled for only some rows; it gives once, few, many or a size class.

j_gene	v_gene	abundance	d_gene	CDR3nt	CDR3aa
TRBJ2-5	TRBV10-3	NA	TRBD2	TGTGCCATCAGAGACAGCGGGGTGAGAGAGACCCAGTACTTC	CAIRDSGVRETQYF
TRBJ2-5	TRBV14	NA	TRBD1	TGTGCCAGCAGCCGCCGGGACAGGGGAGAGACCCAGTACTTC	CASSRRDRGETQYF
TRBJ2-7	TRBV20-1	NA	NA	TGCAGTGCTGCACAGACGGACGAGCAGTACTTC	CSAAQTDEQYF
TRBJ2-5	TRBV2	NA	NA	TGTGCCAGCAGTGTCGGGGGGCTCCAAGAGACCCAGTACTTC	CASSVGGLQETQYF
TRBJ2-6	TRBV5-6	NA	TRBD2	TGTGCCAGCAGCAGGGAGGGGAAAGGGGCCAACGTCCTGACTTTC	CASSREGKGANVLTF
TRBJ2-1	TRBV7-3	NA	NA	TGTGCCAGCAGCCCCGCCCGGGCCGGGTTCGGTGAGCAGTTCTTC	CASSPARAGFGEQFF
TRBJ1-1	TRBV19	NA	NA	TGTGCCAGTGGCCCCCGGACAGATGAAGCTTTCTTT	CASGPRTDEAFF
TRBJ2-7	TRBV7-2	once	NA	TGTGCCAGCAGCTTATGGGGCAGGGGAAACGAGCAGTACTTC	CASSLWGRGNEQYF
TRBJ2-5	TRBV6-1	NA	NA	TGTGCCAGCAGTGGGCATGGGGGGCGCGGCCAAGAGACCCAGTACTTC	CASSGHGGRGQETQYF
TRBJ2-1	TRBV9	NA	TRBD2	TGTGCCAGCAGCGAGGTGGAGCGGGGGGGCCCTGAGCAGTTCTTC	CASSEVERGGPEQFF
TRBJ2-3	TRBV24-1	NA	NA	TGTGCCACCAGTCGCGCAGGGACAGATACGCAGTATTTT	CATSRAGTDTQYF
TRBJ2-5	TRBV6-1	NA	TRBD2	TGTGCCAGCGGGGGACTAGCGGGACAGCAAGAGACCCAGTACTTC	CASGGLAGQQETQYF
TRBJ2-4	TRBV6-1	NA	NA	TGTGCCAGCAGCTCCGGGATGGGGCGAGGCAAAAACATTCAGTACTTC	CASSSGMGRGKNIQYF
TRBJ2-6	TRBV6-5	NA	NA	TGTGCCAGCAGTTACCTCTCTGGGGCCAACGTCCTGACTTTC	CASSYLSGANVLTF